Listed below are T cell receptor beta chains from one sample, sequenced in a study of CD8 T cells in Susac syndrome. TCRdb re-called the immunoSEQ multiplex PCR reads through MiXCR, storing one row per CDR3 protein. The sample shows 90,000 to 150,000 distinct CDR3 sequences, about nine tenths of them seen only once. Sequenced: CD8+ T cells from PBMCs. These receptors were obtained from a human donor in good health. CDR3s include the opening cysteine and the closing phenylalanine or tryptophan. Fields, in order: clone size, J gene, D gene, V gene, CDR3 DNA, CDR3 protein. D genes are given only for firm matches. Clone size appears in some rows only: once, few, many, or a class for an expanded clone.

size: -
J: TRBJ1-1
D: -
V: TRBV20-1
DNA: TGCAGTGCCACGACGACTCCCCCGGGGGAACCTGAAGCTTTCTTT
CDR3: CSATTTPPGEPEAFF

size: -
J: TRBJ2-1
D: -
V: TRBV14
DNA: TGTGCCAGCAGCCCGGGAAATCGGGATGAGCAGTTCTTC
CDR3: CASSPGNRDEQFF

size: once
J: TRBJ1-5
D: -
V: TRBV6-6
DNA: TGTGCCAGCAGTTACCAAGGAACGAATCAGCCCCAGCATTTT
CDR3: CASSYQGTNQPQHF

size: -
J: TRBJ2-3
D: -
V: TRBV10-3
DNA: TGTGCCGTCGGGAACCCCACAGATACGCAGTATTTT
CDR3: CAVGNPTDTQYF

size: -
J: TRBJ2-7
D: -
V: TRBV20-1
DNA: TGCAGTGCTAGTCCCCAGGTCGAGCAGTACTTC
CDR3: CSASPQVEQYF

size: -
J: TRBJ2-7
D: -
V: TRBV11-1
DNA: TGTGCCAGCAGCCCCCGGATGTCCTACGAGCAGTACTTC
CDR3: CASSPRMSYEQYF

size: -
J: TRBJ1-1
D: -
V: TRBV7-9
DNA: TGTGCCAGCAGCTTATCGGACAGACGATCTGAAGCTTTCTTT
CDR3: CASSLSDRRSEAFF

size: -
J: TRBJ1-1
D: -
V: TRBV27
DNA: TGTGCCAGCAGTTTAACCGTGAACACTGAAGCTTTCTTT
CDR3: CASSLTVNTEAFF

size: -
J: TRBJ1-1
D: -
V: TRBV2
DNA: TGTGCCAGCAGTGAAGCGCTTCTCGGGACTGAAGCTTTCTTT
CDR3: CASSEALLGTEAFF

size: -
J: TRBJ2-3
D: TRBD1
V: TRBV5-4
DNA: TGTGCCAGCAGCCCAGGGTTACAGGGGATAAACACAGATACGCAGTATTTT
CDR3: CASSPGLQGINTDTQYF

size: -
J: TRBJ1-2
D: -
V: TRBV19
DNA: TGTGCCAGCCGGGGGGGGGAGATTGGCTACACCTTC
CDR3: CASRGGEIGYTF

size: once
J: TRBJ1-1
D: -
V: TRBV29-1
DNA: TGCAGCGTTGATCAGCAGAACACTGAAGCTTTCTTT
CDR3: CSVDQQNTEAFF

size: -
J: TRBJ2-7
D: TRBD2
V: TRBV19
DNA: TGTGCCAGTAGTGCTACTAGCGGGAGCTCCTACGAGCAGTACTTC
CDR3: CASSATSGSSYEQYF

size: -
J: TRBJ1-1
D: -
V: TRBV20-1
DNA: TGCAGTGTCGGGACATCGAGGACTGAAGCTTTCTTT
CDR3: CSVGTSRTEAFF

size: -
J: TRBJ2-1
D: -
V: TRBV5-1
DNA: TGCGCCAGCAGCTTGGAAGTCGTCCAGGGTGCCAATGAGCAGTTCTTC
CDR3: CASSLEVVQGANEQFF

size: -
J: TRBJ2-2
D: -
V: TRBV19
DNA: TGTGCCACTACCCTGGGCAGACAGAGTCCGAACACCGGGGAGCTGTTTTTT
CDR3: CATTLGRQSPNTGELFF

size: once
J: TRBJ2-4
D: TRBD2
V: TRBV20-1
DNA: TGCAGTGCTGCCATCGGGGCGGGGGGAAACATTCAGTACTTC
CDR3: CSAAIGAGGNIQYF

size: -
J: TRBJ2-1
D: -
V: TRBV7-3
DNA: TGTGCCAGCAGCTCCGGACTTTTGAATGAGCAGTTCTTC
CDR3: CASSSGLLNEQFF

size: once
J: TRBJ2-7
D: TRBD2
V: TRBV11-2
DNA: TGTGCCAGCAGCTATGGGACTAGCGGGGTTAGCTCCTACGAGCAGTACTTC
CDR3: CASSYGTSGVSSYEQYF

size: -
J: TRBJ2-2
D: -
V: TRBV6-4
DNA: TGTGCCAGCAGCCTGAAGTCAAACACCGGGGAGCTGTTTTTT
CDR3: CASSLKSNTGELFF

size: -
J: TRBJ2-2
D: TRBD1
V: TRBV28
DNA: TGTGCCAGCAGTTTACCCTGGACAGGTGGGGAGCTGTTTTTT
CDR3: CASSLPWTGGELFF

size: -
J: TRBJ2-1
D: -
V: TRBV7-8
DNA: TGTGCCAGCAGCTTAACGGGAGAATCAGATGAGCAGTTCTTC
CDR3: CASSLTGESDEQFF

size: -
J: TRBJ2-7
D: TRBD2
V: TRBV29-1
DNA: TGCAGCGTTTTGTTGTCTAGCGGGGCGTACTACGAGCAGTACTTC
CDR3: CSVLLSSGAYYEQYF

size: once
J: TRBJ2-1
D: -
V: TRBV2
DNA: TGTGCCAGCAGGGCGGGACCGGCGGGTGAGCAGTTCTTC
CDR3: CASRAGPAGEQFF

size: -
J: TRBJ1-6
D: TRBD1
V: TRBV6-2/TRBV6-3
DNA: TGTGCCAGCCATTCGACAGGGGGCTATAATTCACCCCTCCACTTT
CDR3: CASHSTGGYNSPLHF

size: once
J: TRBJ2-2
D: TRBD1
V: TRBV6-6
DNA: TGTGCCAGCAAGGGGGGACAGGGGTACGCCGGGGAGCTGTTTTTT
CDR3: CASKGGQGYAGELFF

size: -
J: TRBJ2-3
D: TRBD2
V: TRBV25-1
DNA: TGTGCCAGCAGTGCTTGGGAGGGACTTAGCACAGATACGCAGTATTTT
CDR3: CASSAWEGLSTDTQYF

size: -
J: TRBJ1-1
D: -
V: TRBV7-2
DNA: TGTGCCAGCAGCCTTAGCATGTCCAGGGGAAACACTGAAGCTTTCTTT
CDR3: CASSLSMSRGNTEAFF

size: -
J: TRBJ1-2
D: -
V: TRBV19
DNA: TGTGCCAGTAGGCTTTCGGACAGCTACAACTATGGCTACACCTTC
CDR3: CASRLSDSYNYGYTF

size: -
J: TRBJ2-7
D: -
V: TRBV5-6
DNA: TGTGCCAGCAGCCAGGGACTCGAGGAGCAGTACTTC
CDR3: CASSQGLEEQYF

size: -
J: TRBJ1-1
D: -
V: TRBV7-2
DNA: TGTGCCAGCAGCCCTAGGAACGGTGAAGCTTTCTTT
CDR3: CASSPRNGEAFF

size: -
J: TRBJ2-7
D: -
V: TRBV25-1
DNA: TGTGCCAGCAGTGAATACGGGCTCTCCTACGAGCAGTACTTC
CDR3: CASSEYGLSYEQYF

size: -
J: TRBJ2-5
D: TRBD2
V: TRBV19
DNA: TGTGCCAGTAGGGCGGGACTAGGGTCGCAAGAGACCCAGTACTTC
CDR3: CASRAGLGSQETQYF

size: -
J: TRBJ1-5
D: -
V: TRBV7-2
DNA: TGTGCCAGCAGCTTAGATCGGGACAACAATCAGCCCCAGCATTTT
CDR3: CASSLDRDNNQPQHF

size: -
J: TRBJ2-2
D: TRBD1
V: TRBV5-4
DNA: TGTGCCAGCAGCGACAGGGGTTACACCGGGGAGCTGTTTTTT
CDR3: CASSDRGYTGELFF

size: few
J: TRBJ2-2
D: -
V: TRBV7-2
DNA: TGTGCCAGCAGCTCGGGACAGAACACCGGGGAGCTGTTTTTT
CDR3: CASSSGQNTGELFF

size: -
J: TRBJ2-7
D: -
V: TRBV9
DNA: TGTGCCAGCAGCGTAGCGGACGTCGCCTACGAGCAGTACTTC
CDR3: CASSVADVAYEQYF

size: -
J: TRBJ2-1
D: TRBD1
V: TRBV30
DNA: TGTGCCTGGAGTTTCCCGGGACAGCAGACTGAGCAGTTCTTC
CDR3: CAWSFPGQQTEQFF

size: -
J: TRBJ2-1
D: TRBD2
V: TRBV20-1
DNA: TGCAGTGCTAGAGTCGTAGCTAGCGGGGGGGCCGAGGACAATGAGCAGTTCTTC
CDR3: CSARVVASGGAEDNEQFF

size: -
J: TRBJ1-3
D: -
V: TRBV12-3/TRBV12-4
DNA: TGTGCCAGCAGGCCGGCGTTCTCTGGAAACACCATATATTTT
CDR3: CASRPAFSGNTIYF

size: -
J: TRBJ2-5
D: TRBD2
V: TRBV3-1
DNA: TGTGCCAGCAGCCAAGTTAGCGGGGGGGCAGAGACCCAGTACTTC
CDR3: CASSQVSGGAETQYF

size: -
J: TRBJ1-2
D: TRBD1
V: TRBV29-1
DNA: TGCAGCGTCGGAACAGGGGCAGCTCGTAACTATGGCTACACCTTC
CDR3: CSVGTGAARNYGYTF

size: -
J: TRBJ2-7
D: -
V: TRBV29-1
DNA: TGCAGCGTTGAAGTGGATGGACGTTTCGGGGAGCAGTACTTC
CDR3: CSVEVDGRFGEQYF

size: -
J: TRBJ1-1
D: -
V: TRBV7-6
DNA: TGTGCCAGCAGCCTCCTAAGTGCTGGTGAAGCTTTCTTT
CDR3: CASSLLSAGEAFF

size: -
J: TRBJ2-5
D: -
V: TRBV11-1
DNA: TGTGCCAGCAGCTTAGCGTGGCGGGAACAAGAGACCCAGTACTTC
CDR3: CASSLAWREQETQYF

size: -
J: TRBJ1-3
D: -
V: TRBV23-1
DNA: TGCGCCAGCAGTCAATCAGGGGGTTACTCTGGAAACACCATATATTTT
CDR3: CASSQSGGYSGNTIYF

size: -
J: TRBJ2-5
D: TRBD2
V: TRBV20-1
DNA: TGCAGTGCTAGGAGCGGGGGAAGGTTAGAGACCCAGTACTTC
CDR3: CSARSGGRLETQYF

size: -
J: TRBJ2-5
D: -
V: TRBV29-1
DNA: TGCAGCGTTGACGGGGAGTTCCAAGAGACCCAGTACTTC
CDR3: CSVDGEFQETQYF

size: -
J: TRBJ2-3
D: TRBD2
V: TRBV20-1
DNA: TGCAGTGCTAAATACTCGGGGACTAGGCCGGATACGCAGTATTTT
CDR3: CSAKYSGTRPDTQYF

size: -
J: TRBJ1-1
D: TRBD1
V: TRBV29-1
DNA: TGCAGCGTTACCGGGACAGGGACTGAAGCTTTCTTT
CDR3: CSVTGTGTEAFF

size: -
J: TRBJ2-1
D: -
V: TRBV7-9
DNA: TGTGCCAGCAGCTCGAGGACTATATCAGATGAGCAGTTCTTC
CDR3: CASSSRTISDEQFF

size: -
J: TRBJ2-1
D: TRBD1
V: TRBV29-1
DNA: TGCAGCGTTGAAGGGAGCTCCCAGGGGGTCCCTCTTCTCAATGAGCAGTTCTTC
CDR3: CSVEGSSQGVPLLNEQFF

size: -
J: TRBJ1-2
D: -
V: TRBV6-5
DNA: TGTGCCAGCAGACAAACAGGGAAAGGTGGCTACACCTTC
CDR3: CASRQTGKGGYTF

size: -
J: TRBJ2-2
D: TRBD1
V: TRBV19
DNA: TGTGCCAGTAGTACACGACAGGGGGGCCGACCGAACACCGGGGAGCTGTTTTTT
CDR3: CASSTRQGGRPNTGELFF

size: -
J: TRBJ1-5
D: -
V: TRBV7-2
DNA: TGTGCCAGCTCATCGAGTTTTAGCAATCAGCCCCAGCATTTT
CDR3: CASSSSFSNQPQHF

size: once
J: TRBJ2-1
D: -
V: TRBV13
DNA: TGTGCCAGCAGCTCCAGCGTTGGGCAGAAGGACTACAATGAGCAGTTCTTC
CDR3: CASSSSVGQKDYNEQFF

size: -
J: TRBJ1-5
D: -
V: TRBV3-1
DNA: TGTGCCAGCAGCCAAGCTGCCAGGCGAGAGGGGCTCCAGCATTTT
CDR3: CASSQAARREGLQHF

size: once
J: TRBJ2-4
D: -
V: TRBV11-3
DNA: TGTGCCAGCAGCCCTACAGCCGACAGTAACATTCAGTACTTC
CDR3: CASSPTADSNIQYF

size: -
J: TRBJ2-1
D: TRBD1
V: TRBV5-6
DNA: TGTGCCAGCAGCCCCGGACAGGCGGCTCTCCGGGCGCAGTTCTTC
CDR3: CASSPGQAALRAQFF

size: -
J: TRBJ1-2
D: TRBD1
V: TRBV28
DNA: TGTGCCAGCAGTCACTCGGGACAGGGGGCAGCTGGAGGCTACACCTTC
CDR3: CASSHSGQGAAGGYTF